This T cell receptor (beta chain) was retrieved from a study of radiotherapy plus CTLA-4 blockade in lung cancer. CDR3 length equals 15 residues. V was shortened by 6 bases and J by 7 bases, with 16 bases between the two germline ends. Germline V gene lookup returns CDR1 KGHSH and CDR2 LQKENI. Data came from immunoSEQ multiplex PCR; TCRdb stores just in-frame clones and leaves some out. The table includes some 120,000 clones, over 65% detected once. This clone has only one observation. The sample in question was peripheral blood, obtained from a patient treated with radiotherapy plus ipilimumab. The receptor was derived from a human donor with non-small cell lung cancer that progressed on radiotherapy plus ipilimumab. Some clones in this sample may be carry-over from other donors' samples. V is TRBV18 and J is TRBJ1-6, with D possibly matching TRBD1 (6 bases). CDR3 nucleotides: TGTGCCAGCTCGACCACAGGGAACCCCAATTCACCCCTCCACTTT. This encodes CASSTTGNPNSPLHF. Drawing the rest from reference TRBV18 and TRBJ1-6, the complete variable domain is NAGVMQNPRHLVRRRGQEARLRCSPMKGHSHVYWYRQLPEEGLKFMVYLQKENIIDESGMPKERFSAEFPKEGPSILRIQQVVRGDSAAYFCASSTTGNPNSPLHFGNGTRLTVT.